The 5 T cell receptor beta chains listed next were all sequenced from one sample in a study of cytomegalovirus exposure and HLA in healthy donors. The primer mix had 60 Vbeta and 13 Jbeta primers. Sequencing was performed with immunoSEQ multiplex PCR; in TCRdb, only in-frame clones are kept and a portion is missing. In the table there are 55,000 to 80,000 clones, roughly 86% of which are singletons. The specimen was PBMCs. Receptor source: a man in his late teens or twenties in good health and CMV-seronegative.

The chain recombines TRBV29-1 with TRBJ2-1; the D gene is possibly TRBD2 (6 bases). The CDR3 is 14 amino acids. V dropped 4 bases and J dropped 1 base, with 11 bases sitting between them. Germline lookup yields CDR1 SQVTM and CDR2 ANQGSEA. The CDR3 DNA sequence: TGCAGCGTTGCAGGCGGAGGGTCCTACAATGAGCAGTTCTTC. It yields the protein CSVAGGGSYNEQFF.

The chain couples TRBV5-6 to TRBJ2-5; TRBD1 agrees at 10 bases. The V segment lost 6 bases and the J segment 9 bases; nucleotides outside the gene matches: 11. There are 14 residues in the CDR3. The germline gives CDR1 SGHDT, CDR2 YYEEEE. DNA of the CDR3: TGTGCCAGCACGCGACAGGGGGCAAAATGGGCCCAGTACTTC. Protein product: CASTRQGAKWAQYF.

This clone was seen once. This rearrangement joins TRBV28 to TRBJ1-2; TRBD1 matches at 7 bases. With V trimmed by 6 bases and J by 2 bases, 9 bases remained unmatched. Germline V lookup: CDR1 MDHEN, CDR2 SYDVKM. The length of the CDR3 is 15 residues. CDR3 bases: TGTGCCAGCAGCTTACCGGGACAGCCGAACTATGGCTACACCTTC. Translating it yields CASSLPGQPNYGYTF.

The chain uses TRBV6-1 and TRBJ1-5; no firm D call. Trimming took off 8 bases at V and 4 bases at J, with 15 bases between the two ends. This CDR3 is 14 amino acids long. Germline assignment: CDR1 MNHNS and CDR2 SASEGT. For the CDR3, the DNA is TGTGCCAGCCGGGTCAACTTTAAGAATCAGCCCCAGCATTTT. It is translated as CASRVNFKNQPQHF.

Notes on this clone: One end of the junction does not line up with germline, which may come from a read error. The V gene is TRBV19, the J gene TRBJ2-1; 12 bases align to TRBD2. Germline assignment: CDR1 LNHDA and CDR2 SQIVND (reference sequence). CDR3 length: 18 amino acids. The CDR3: CATSFGRGLAGSGNEQFF. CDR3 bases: TGTGCCACTAGTTTTGGTAGAGGACTAGCGGGGTCCGGCAATGAGCAGTTCTTC.